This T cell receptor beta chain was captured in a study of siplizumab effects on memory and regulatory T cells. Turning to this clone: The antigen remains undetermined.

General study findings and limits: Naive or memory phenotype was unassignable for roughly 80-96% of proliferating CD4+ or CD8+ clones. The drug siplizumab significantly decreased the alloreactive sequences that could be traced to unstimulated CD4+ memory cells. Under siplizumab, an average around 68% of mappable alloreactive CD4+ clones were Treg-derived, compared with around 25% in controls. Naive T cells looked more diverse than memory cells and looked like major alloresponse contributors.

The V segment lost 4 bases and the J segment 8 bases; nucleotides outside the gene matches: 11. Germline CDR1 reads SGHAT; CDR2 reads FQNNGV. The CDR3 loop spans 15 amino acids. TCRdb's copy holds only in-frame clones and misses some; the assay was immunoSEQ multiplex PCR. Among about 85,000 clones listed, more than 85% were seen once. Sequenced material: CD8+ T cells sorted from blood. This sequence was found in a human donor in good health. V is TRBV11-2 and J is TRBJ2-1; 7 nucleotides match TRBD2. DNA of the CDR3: TGTGCCAGCAGCTCTCAAGCGGGAAGGGCTGATGAGCAGTTCTTC. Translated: CASSSQAGRADEQFF.